This T cell receptor (beta chain) came from a study of cytomegalovirus exposure and HLA in healthy donors. The CDR3 is 16 amino acids. Germline V gene data show CDR1 as SGHRS and CDR2 as YFSETQ. J was trimmed by 2 bases and V by 4 bases; bases with no gene match: 8. Broader study findings: Cytomegalovirus-associated TCR beta chains were listed, numbering some 170. Sequencing likely caused a cluster of highly shared sequence variants. TCR beta V segments were, for the most part, productive about 90% or about 30% of the time in an earlier analysis. It was reported in a later analysis that an Asian-associated ancestry cluster showed fewer N-insertions than the approximately 670-donor mean.

Note on this clone: As yet, its antigen is unknown.

The study ran its PCR with 60 Vbeta and 13 Jbeta primers. The assay was immunoSEQ multiplex PCR, and TCRdb's table has in-frame clones only and misses some. The sample lists 150,000 to 200,000 clones, roughly 79% occurring once. Specimen: PBMCs. This receptor was obtained from a male donor in good health and CMV-seropositive. The chain has TRBV5-1 and TRBJ2-1; 8 nucleotides agree with TRBD1. The CDR3 loop is CASSRNSDRAYNEQFF. In DNA form, the CDR3 reads TGCGCCAGCAGCCGGAACTCGGACAGGGCCTACAATGAGCAGTTCTTC.